This T cell receptor (beta chain) was found in a study of CD8 T cells in ankylosing spondylitis. In germline, CDR1 is KGHDR, CDR2 SFDVKD. The V end lost 4 bases, the J end lost 6 bases, and 18 bases lay between the germline ends. This CDR3 region has 15 residues. This clonotype was counted only a few times. Its antigen is not known. Study results and limitations: Seemingly distinctive of ankylosing spondylitis blood was a TCR beta motif formed by eight highly homologous variants.

A quantitative 5'-RACE method, one with molecular barcodes, was used to make TCR beta libraries. Each CDR3 protein gets one entry after TCRdb re-called the 5' RACE reads with MiXCR. The sample includes 350,000 or so distinct CDR3 sequences, roughly 8% seen only once; the top ten take approximately 14%. Sequenced: blood, either unsorted or a sorted T cell fraction (not recorded which). The gene calls are TRBV24-1 and TRBJ2-7; TRBD1 or TRBD2 may be the D gene (5 bases each). The source of this sequence is a male donor with ankylosing spondylitis. The CDR3 protein is CATSDSGTELGEQYF. Here the CDR3 DNA reads TGTGCCACCAGTGACTCCGGGACCGAGTTGGGCGAGCAGTACTTC.